This is a list of T cell receptor beta chains from one sample in a study of T cells after somatic rescue of genetic block. Profiling relied on immunoSEQ multiplex PCR, and the TCRdb table lists in-frame clones only, not all of them. The data show 100,000 to 120,000 clones, about nine tenths seen once. The specimen was peripheral blood mononuclear cells (PBMCs). All receptors derive from a young woman. CDR3s include the opening cysteine and the closing phenylalanine or tryptophan. A D gene is named only where the DNA matches it firmly.

d_call,j_call,v_call,cdr3_aa,cdr3_nt
TRBD1,TRBJ1-1,TRBV5-1,CASSGQGITEAFF,TGCGCCAGCAGTGGACAGGGGATCACTGAAGCTTTCTTT
-,TRBJ2-5,TRBV18,CASSPPVIETQYF,TGTGCCAGCTCACCACCGGTGATAGAGACCCAGTACTTC
-,TRBJ2-2,TRBV4-3,CASSQDSGNTGELFF,TGCGCCAGCAGCCAAGATTCAGGGAACACCGGGGAGCTGTTTTTT
-,TRBJ2-7,TRBV6-5,CASSEGSAAPYEQYF,TGTGCCAGCAGCGAGGGGTCCGCGGCGCCCTACGAGCAGTACTTC
-,TRBJ1-3,TRBV4-2,CASSQDKGRTEGNTIYF,TGTGCCAGCAGCCAAGATAAAGGCAGGACTGAGGGAAACACCATATATTTT
TRBD1,TRBJ1-6,TRBV9,CASSGGQWNSPLHF,TGTGCCAGCAGCGGGGGACAGTGGAATTCACCCCTCCACTTT
-,TRBJ2-2,TRBV7-9,CASSLGGRGTGELFF,TGTGCCAGCAGCTTAGGAGGCAGGGGAACCGGGGAGCTGTTTTTT
-,TRBJ1-5,TRBV28,CASSFNQPQHF,TGTGCCAGCAGTTTCAATCAGCCCCAGCATTTT
TRBD2,TRBJ2-7,TRBV2,CASSLRFSGGIGYEQYF,TGTGCCAGCAGTCTTCGATTTAGCGGGGGGATAGGCTACGAGCAGTACTTC
TRBD1,TRBJ2-7,TRBV11-2,CASSRRDRGHVGF,TGTGCCAGCAGCCGCCGGGACAGGGGCCATGTAGGGTTC
-,TRBJ2-1,TRBV2,CASSGDRSSYNEQFF,TGTGCCAGCAGTGGGGACCGGAGCTCCTACAATGAGCAGTTCTTC
TRBD1,TRBJ1-4,TRBV19,CASSNQGVNEKLFF,TGTGCCAGTAGTAATCAGGGGGTGAATGAAAAACTGTTTTTT
TRBD2,TRBJ2-5,TRBV5-6,CASSLLGLEEETQYF,TGTGCCAGCAGCCTTCTTGGACTAGAAGAAGAGACCCAGTACTTC
TRBD2,TRBJ2-5,TRBV9,CASSVDPRGGALETQYF,TGTGCCAGCAGCGTAGACCCCCGCGGGGGGGCATTGGAGACCCAGTACTTC
-,TRBJ1-1,TRBV5-4,CASSFVGWGNTEAFF,TGTGCCAGCAGCTTCGTTGGATGGGGCAACACTGAAGCTTTCTTT